This TCR beta chain derives from a study of CXCR3-negative and CXCR3-positive naive CD8 T cells. Study-wide results and limits: Relative to CXCR3-negative naive cells, CXCR3-positive naive cells had more hydrophobic TRB CDR3s. Unlike memory cells, which differed, naive CXCR3-negative and CXCR3-positive cells had similar TRBV-TRBJ usage.

Through 5' RACE with UMI labels, the TRB cDNA libraries were prepared. TCRdb derives one entry per CDR3 protein from the 5' RACE reads, leaving out DNA. Recorded here are 90,000 to 150,000 distinct CDR3 sequences; the top ten clones represent approximately 0.4%. Regarding this clonotype: The target antigen is unknown.

What was sequenced was naive CXCR3+ CD8+ T cells from blood. Subset of the sample: CD45RO-CCR7+CD27+CD95- naive CD8+ T cells expressing CXCR3 (TNR3+). The origin of this receptor is a human donor in good health. Some clones in this sample may be carry-over from other donors' samples.

This chain's CDR3 is CASSLEVSTQYF. The genes are TRBV7-8 and TRBJ2-5. Looked up from germline, CDR1 is SGHVS and CDR2 is FQNEAQ. This CDR3 has 12 residues.